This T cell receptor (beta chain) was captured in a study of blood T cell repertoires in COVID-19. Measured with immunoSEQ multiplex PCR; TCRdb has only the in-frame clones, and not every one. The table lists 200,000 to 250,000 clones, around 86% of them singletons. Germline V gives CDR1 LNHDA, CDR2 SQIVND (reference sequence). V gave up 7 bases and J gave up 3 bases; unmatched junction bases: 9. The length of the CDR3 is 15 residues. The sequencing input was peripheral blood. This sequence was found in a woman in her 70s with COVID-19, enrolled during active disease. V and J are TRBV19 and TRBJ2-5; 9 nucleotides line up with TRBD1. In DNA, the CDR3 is TGTGCCAGTAATCAGCCGGGACAGGGAAAAGAGACCCAGTACTTC. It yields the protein CASNQPGQGKETQYF.